The 32 T cell receptor beta chains below come from one sample, sequenced in a study of blood T cell repertoires in COVID-19. The data were produced by immunoSEQ multiplex PCR, yet TCRdb's version contains in-frame clones alone and is incomplete. The repertoire holds 270,000 or so clones, with about nine tenths as singletons. The material sequenced was PBMCs or T cells enriched from blood (not recorded which). All receptors come from a woman aged 40 to 50 with acute COVID-19.

This clone was detected once. This chain joins TRBV5-1 and TRBJ2-2, with D perhaps TRBD2 (7 bases). The CDR3 sequence is 16 residues long. V was pared by 6 bases and J by 0 bases, with 15 bases between. Germline lookup yields CDR1 SGHRS and CDR2 YFSETQ. CDR3 protein: CASTGGPTTNTGELFF. CDR3 in DNA: TGCGCCAGCACGGGGGGCCCGACAACGAACACCGGGGAGCTGTTTTTT.

The rearrangement links TRBV5-4 to TRBJ1-3; no reliable D call. The V end lost 4 bases, the J end lost 4 bases, and 3 bases lay between the germline ends. CDR1 is SGHNT and CDR2 is YYREEE in the germline V gene (reference sequence). The CDR3 runs to 11 residues. CDR3 sequence (DNA): TGTGCCAGCAGCCGGGGAAACACCATATATTTT. This encodes CASSRGNTIYF.

The chain has TRBV7-9 and TRBJ2-3, with no clear D. The V end was cut by 1 base, the J end by 0 bases, with 5 bases between. The CDR3 is made up of 14 amino acids. The germline V gene encodes CDR1 SEHNR and CDR2 FQNEAQ (reference sequence). CDR3 coding DNA: TGTGCCAGCAGCTTAGTCGGGAGCACAGATACGCAGTATTTT. Translated: CASSLVGSTDTQYF.

The chain recombines TRBV12-3 or TRBV12-4 with TRBJ1-1; D is unresolved. V was pared by 7 bases and J by 4 bases, with 10 bases between. The CDR3 totals 12 residues. The CDR3 spells CASTLSRTEAFF. The CDR3 DNA reads as TGTGCCAGCACCCTCTCTCGCACTGAAGCTTTCTTT.

The gene calls are TRBV4-2 and TRBJ1-5, with unresolved D. CDR3 size: 14 residues. The germline V gene encodes CDR1 LGHNA and CDR2 YNFKEQ. The V end was cut by 4 bases, the J end by 1 base, with 8 bases between. The CDR3 is CASSPVLSNQPQHF. The DNA of the CDR3 is TGTGCCAGCAGCCCGGTTTTGAGCAATCAGCCCCAGCATTTT.

This clone was seen a single time. This chain joins TRBV7-3 and TRBJ1-3, with D possibly being TRBD1 (5 bases). This CDR3 contains 18 residues. V was cut by 2 bases and J by 0 bases, with 17 bases left in between. Germline V CDR1 and CDR2: SGHTA, FQGTGA. The CDR3 sequence: CASSLWPGGRASGNTIYF. The CDR3 DNA reads as TGTGCCAGCAGCTTATGGCCCGGCGGCAGGGCCTCTGGAAACACCATATATTTT.

This sequence joins TRBV2 and TRBJ2-2; 8 positions match TRBD1. Trimming cost V 7 bases and J 1 base; bases outside gene matches: 8. CDR1 is SNHLY and CDR2 is FYNNEI in the germline V gene. This CDR3 spans 16 amino acids. The CDR3 loop is CASTGYGQGNTGELFF. The CDR3 DNA reads TGTGCCAGCACCGGATATGGACAGGGGAACACCGGGGAGCTGTTTTTT.

J is TRBJ2-1 and V is TRBV7-2; D gene uncertain. The germline CDR1 and CDR2 sequences are SGHTA and FQGNSA. CDR3 length equals 15 residues. Trimming took off 2 bases at V and 0 bases at J, with 8 bases between the two ends. The DNA for the CDR3 is TGTGCCAGCAGCTTAAGCCAAAGCTCCTACAATGAGCAGTTCTTC. It encodes CASSLSQSSYNEQFF. Drawing the rest from reference TRBV7-2 and TRBJ2-1, the complete variable domain is GAGVSQSPSNKVTEKGKDVELRCDPISGHTALYWYRQSLGQGLEFLIYFQGNSAPDKSGLPSDRFSAERTGGSVSTLTIQRTQQEDSAVYLCASSLSQSSYNEQFFGPGTRLTVL.

This chain uses TRBV7-2 with TRBJ1-1, with a weak D call TRBD1 (6 bases). The CDR3 is 12 residues long. The germline CDR1 and CDR2 sequences are SGHTA and FQGNSA. The V end was cut by 3 bases, the J end by 11 bases, with 13 bases between. CDR3 loop: CASSFDRNYAFF. The CDR3 bases are TGTGCCAGCAGCTTCGACAGGAATTATGCTTTCTTT.

This clone was picked up one time. J is TRBJ2-1 and V is TRBV11-2; D may be TRBD2 (7 bases). The germline V and J ends were trimmed by 0 bases and 7 bases, with 13 bases remaining between them. This CDR3 contains 15 residues. Germline CDR1 SGHAT, CDR2 FQNNGV. CDR3 sequence: CASSLEGGGWNEQFF. In DNA, the CDR3 is TGTGCCAGCAGCTTAGAGGGAGGGGGTTGGAATGAGCAGTTCTTC.

The chain uses TRBV7-9 and TRBJ1-3; D is possibly TRBD1 (6 bases). The CDR3 is made up of 16 amino acids. With 2 bases removed from V and 0 bases from J, the gap between germline ends came to 11 bases. The germline V gene has CDR1 SEHNR and CDR2 FQNEAQ (reference sequence). The CDR3 DNA is TGTGCCAGCAGCTTACGGACAGCAAACTCTGGAAACACCATATATTTT. It specifies CASSLRTANSGNTIYF.

The V gene is TRBV11-3, the J gene TRBJ2-7; 12 bases are a match to TRBD2. The junction had 6 bases not matched to a gene; V was cut back by 3 bases and J by 6 bases. This CDR3 has 15 amino acids. Germline V gene data show CDR1 as SGHNT and CDR2 as YENEEA. The CDR3 DNA follows: TGTGCCAGCAGCTTCAGACTAGCGGGAGTTGGCGAGCAGTACTTC. The encoded protein is CASSFRLAGVGEQYF.

The chain couples TRBV2 to TRBJ2-2; TRBD1 might be the D (6 bases). The CDR3 loop spans 14 amino acids. V lost 5 bases, J lost 2 bases, and 9 bases lay in between. CDR1 and CDR2 from the germline V gene are SNHLY and FYNNEI. CDR3: CASSLQGNTGELFF. The CDR3 nucleotides read TGTGCCAGCAGTTTACAGGGAAACACCGGGGAGCTGTTTTTT.

V and J are TRBV3-1 (or the pseudogene TRBV3-2) and TRBJ1-2, with D maybe TRBD1 (5 bases). Germline assignment: CDR1 LGHDT and CDR2 YNNKEL (reference sequence). The CDR3 spans 14 residues. The ends were cut back, 4 bases at V and 5 bases at J, with 14 bases in the middle. CDR3 nucleotides: TGTGCCAGCAGCCGAGGGGAGGCAAAGTATGGCTACACCTTC. Translation gives CASSRGEAKYGYTF.

The CDR3 is CASGLDNRAYYEQYF. CDR3 sequence (DNA): TGTGCTAGTGGTTTGGACAACAGGGCGTACTACGAGCAGTACTTC. The chain is built from TRBV12-5 and TRBJ2-7; a weak D match, TRBD1 (6 bases). The V gene lost 1 base and the J gene lost 3 bases, with 13 bases spanning the gap. The germline gives CDR1 LGHNT, CDR2 FRNRAP. CDR3 length equals 15 residues.

The genes are TRBV19 and TRBJ1-6; D is perhaps TRBD1 (5 bases). This CDR3 comprises 15 residues. V lost 6 bases, J lost 9 bases, and 18 bases lay in between. Germline V gives CDR1 LNHDA, CDR2 SQIVND (reference sequence). CDR3 DNA sequence: TGTGCCAGTAGGGAACAGGTTCATGGGCGTTCACCCCTCCACTTT. Amino acids: CASREQVHGRSPLHF. The full variable domain, completed using reference TRBV19 and TRBJ1-6, is DGGITQSPKYLFRKEGQNVTLSCEQNLNHDAMYWYRQDPGQGLRLIYYSQIVNDFQKGDIAEGYSVSREKKESFPLTVTSAQKNPTAFYLCASREQVHGRSPLHFGNGTRLTVT.

This chain uses TRBV24-1 with TRBJ2-1; 10 bases match TRBD2. There are 16 residues in the CDR3. Germline V gene data show CDR1 as KGHDR and CDR2 as SFDVKD. The trim removed 5 bases at V and 9 bases at J, leaving 12 bases unmatched. The CDR3 loop is CATSASAGGPKGEQFF. In nucleotides, the CDR3 is TGTGCCACCAGTGCCTCAGCGGGAGGGCCAAAGGGTGAGCAGTTCTTC.

The chain uses TRBV19 and TRBJ1-2; a weak D match, TRBD1 (5 bases). There are 16 residues in the CDR3. Germline values: CDR1 LNHDA, CDR2 SQIVND (reference sequence). Trimming stripped 4 bases from V and 3 bases from J, with 18 bases between. CDR3 region: CASSTQLGEAYYGYTF. The DNA of the CDR3 is TGTGCCAGTAGTACCCAGCTGGGGGAGGCATACTATGGCTACACCTTC.

V is TRBV21-1 and J is TRBJ2-1; TRBD2, the table's D call, was not compared with the DNA. TRBV21-1 represents a pseudogene. The CDR3 consists of 23 residues. The DNA of the CDR3 is TGTGCCAGCAGCAAAGCGAAAAGCGCTGACTGTTTGAGTTCGGTGTTTTTCTCAAATGAGCAGTTCTTC. This sequence encodes CASSKAKSADCLSSVFFSNEQFF.

The V call is TRBV18, the J call TRBJ2-6; D unresolved. Germline assignment: CDR1 KGHSH and CDR2 LQKENI. Trimming removed 3 bases at V and 0 bases at J, with 6 bases between. The CDR3 is made up of 15 amino acids. CDR3 DNA: TGTGCCAGCTCACCGGCCTTCTCTGGGGCCAACGTCCTGACTTTC. Residues: CASSPAFSGANVLTF.

V usage is TRBV24-1 and J usage is TRBJ1-2; D is unclear. The CDR3 has 14 amino acids. Germline CDR1 reads KGHDR; CDR2 reads SFDVKD. V dropped 4 bases and J dropped 4 bases, with 12 bases sitting between them. As DNA, the CDR3 is TGTGCCACCAGTGACCCGACGGGTCGCTATGGCTACACCTTC. It translates to CATSDPTGRYGYTF.

V usage is TRBV10-3 and J usage is TRBJ1-4; D gene unclear. This CDR3 spans 13 amino acids. Per germline, CDR1 ENHRY and CDR2 SYGVKD. Trimming shortened V by 4 bases and J by 4 bases, and 7 bases separated the two germline ends. CDR3 sequence reads: CAISVGVNEKLFF. For the CDR3, the DNA is TGTGCCATCAGTGTCGGGGTTAATGAAAAACTGTTTTTT.

This clone showed up just a few times. V gene TRBV7-2 combines with J gene TRBJ2-7, with TRBD2 matching over 8 bases. Germline V gives CDR1 SGHTA, CDR2 FQGNSA. The CDR3 loop spans 16 amino acids. With V trimmed by 0 bases and J by 5 bases, 9 bases remained unmatched. CDR3 amino acids: CASSLAFGRGVDEQYF. The CDR3 DNA reads as TGTGCCAGCAGCTTAGCGTTCGGGAGGGGAGTAGACGAGCAGTACTTC.

The chain joins TRBV4-1 to TRBJ1-1, with D uncertain. Trimming stripped 8 bases from V and 5 bases from J, with 15 bases between. Germline CDR1 MGHRA, CDR2 YSYEKL. This CDR3 spans 13 amino acids. The CDR3 bases are TGCGCCAGCTCTGGGGAGGGTGAAACTGAAGCTTTCTTT. It codes for CASSGEGETEAFF.

The chain carries TRBV6-5 and TRBJ1-3; D is unclear. V dropped 8 bases and J dropped 8 bases, with 19 bases sitting between them. The V gene's germline CDR1 is MNHEY and CDR2 SVGAGI. CDR3 length: 14 amino acids. The CDR3 region is CASASAVPPDTIYF. In DNA form, the CDR3 reads TGTGCCAGCGCTTCGGCGGTACCGCCGGACACCATATATTTT.

The rearrangement links TRBV28 to TRBJ2-2, with 9 bases identical to TRBD1. CDR3 size: 16 residues. Germline-derived CDR1 and CDR2 are MDHEN and SYDVKM. The trim removed 3 bases at V and 5 bases at J, leaving 7 bases unmatched. CDR3 protein: CASSLFPGQGTGELFF. Here the CDR3 DNA reads TGTGCCAGCAGTTTGTTTCCGGGACAGGGAACCGGGGAGCTGTTTTTT.

The chain recombines TRBV19 with TRBJ1-2, with unresolved D. V shed 1 base and J shed 4 bases, with 10 bases lying between them. The CDR3 contains 14 residues. Germline CDR1 is LNHDA and CDR2 is SQIVND (reference sequence). CDR3 sequence reads: CASSIAAGAYGYTF. DNA for the CDR3: TGTGCCAGTAGTATAGCGGCGGGAGCCTATGGCTACACCTTC.

This sequence joins TRBV7-2 and TRBJ2-7; weak D call: TRBD2 (5 bases). The CDR3 has 13 residues. The germline V gene has CDR1 SGHTA and CDR2 FQGNSA. Between the trimmed V and J ends, which lost 5 bases and 5 bases, there was a span of 13 bases. The CDR3 protein is CASSLGSEDEQYF. CDR3 nucleotide sequence: TGTGCCAGCAGCCTGGGATCGGAGGACGAGCAGTACTTC.

This chain joins TRBV5-1 and TRBJ2-1; 7 nucleotides match TRBD1. V lost 4 bases to trimming and J lost 5 bases; unmatched junction nucleotides: 6. CDR1 and CDR2 from the germline V gene are SGHRS and YFSETQ. The CDR3 runs 14 residues. The CDR3 protein is CASSPGTVHNEQFF. CDR3 sequence (DNA): TGCGCCAGCAGCCCCGGGACAGTACACAATGAGCAGTTCTTC.

The chain combines TRBV28 with TRBJ2-1; no firm D call. Germline V gene sequence: CDR1 MDHEN, CDR2 SYDVKM. V was shortened by 2 bases and J by 0 bases, with 11 bases between the two germline ends. CDR3 size: 16 residues. The CDR3 region is CASSLPTVSSYNEQFF. The CDR3 DNA sequence: TGTGCCAGCAGTTTACCTACAGTGAGCTCCTACAATGAGCAGTTCTTC.

This sequence joins TRBV11-2 and TRBJ1-2; 7 bases fit TRBD1. With V trimmed by 1 base and J by 7 bases, 6 bases remained unmatched. Germline loops: CDR1 SGHAT, CDR2 FQNNGV. This CDR3 is built from 14 residues. The CDR3 loop is CASSLGRGLSGYTF. The CDR3, as DNA: TGTGCCAGCAGCTTAGGTAGGGGGCTCAGTGGCTACACCTTC.

This sequence joins TRBV15 and TRBJ1-2, with D unclear. CDR3 length equals 15 residues. V was pared by 1 base and J by 2 bases, with 11 bases between. Germline values: CDR1 LNHNV, CDR2 YYDKDF (reference sequence). This CDR3 is CATSRGAGTNYGYTF. The DNA of the CDR3 is TGTGCCACCAGCAGAGGGGCAGGTACCAACTATGGCTACACCTTC.